What follows are 16 T cell receptor beta chains derived from one specimen sequenced in a study of regulatory T cells in long-lasting Graves disease. In building TCR beta libraries, iRepertoire HTBI primers were used together with Arm-PCR of CDR3 regions. In TCRdb, the multiplex PCR reads were re-called with MiXCR into one record per CDR3 protein. The table shows hundreds of thousands of distinct CDR3 sequences, with around 15% occurring only once. Time point specified: newly diagnosed GD, antithyroid drugs for less than 3 months. Extracted RNA from PBMCs served as the source of the TCR library. Sequenced material: peripheral blood mononuclear cells (PBMCs), taken at new diagnosis, from a patient treated with antithyroid drugs. These receptors all come from a female donor with Graves disease.

This clonotype is a singleton in its sample. CDR3 protein: CASSYRTGGGYGYTF. The CDR3 bases are TGTGCCAGCAGTTATCGGACAGGGGGCGGCTATGGCTACACCTTC. The chain recombines TRBV6-2 or TRBV6-3 with TRBJ1-2, with 11 bases that match TRBD1. The CDR3 extends over 15 amino acids. Germline values: CDR1 MNHEY, CDR2 SVGEGT. The V gene end was trimmed by 3 bases and the J gene end by 4 bases; junction bases not matched to a gene: 4.

A word on this clonotype: The junction differs from germline at one of its ends, possibly a read error. V is TRBV4-1 and J is TRBJ2-4, with TRBD2 matching over 10 bases. Germline V lookup: CDR1 MGHRA, CDR2 YSYEKL. The CDR3 length is 18 residues. CDR3 DNA: TGCGCCAGCAGCCAAATGGCGGCAAGCGGGGGGGCGGAAAACATTCAGCACTTC. Translation: CASSQMAASGGAENIQHF.

This clonotype was observed at least ten times. V and J are TRBV30 and TRBJ1-1, with 10 nucleotides matching TRBD1. This CDR3 is built from 16 residues. The ends lost 2 bases at V and 0 bases at J; junction bases unmatched: 6. Germline CDR1 GTSNPN, CDR2 SVGIG (reference sequence). The CDR3 is CAWSPGTGALNTEAFF. The CDR3 DNA reads TGTGCCTGGAGTCCCGGGACAGGGGCGTTGAACACTGAAGCTTTCTTT.

V is TRBV4-2 and J is TRBJ1-1; 8 bases are a match to TRBD1. Germline values: CDR1 LGHNA, CDR2 YNFKEQ. The junction had 6 bases not matched to a gene; V was cut back by 1 base and J by 2 bases. This CDR3 comprises 16 residues. CDR3 sequence (DNA): TGTGCCAGCAGCCAAGCGGTGACAGGGGCTAACACTGAAGCTTTCTTT. Encoded protein: CASSQAVTGANTEAFF.

This clonotype was seen a handful of times. The chain employs TRBV3-1 and TRBJ1-5, with D possibly TRBD1 on 5 matching bases. The CDR3 extends over 15 amino acids. Germline CDR1 LGHDT, CDR2 YNNKEL (reference sequence). With 8 bases removed from V and 3 bases from J, the gap between germline ends came to 17 bases. The CDR3 is CASRAGLGDNQPQHF. CDR3 nucleotides: TGTGCCAGCCGCGCGGGGCTCGGAGACAATCAGCCCCAGCATTTT.

The chain links TRBV2 to TRBJ1-2, with 8 bases that match TRBD1. The length of the CDR3 is 16 residues. The trim removed 2 bases at V and 8 bases at J, leaving 13 bases unmatched. Germline-derived CDR1 and CDR2 are SNHLY and FYNNEI. The CDR3 spells CASSESGTGRVEGYTF. In DNA form, the CDR3 reads TGTGCCAGCAGTGAATCCGGGACAGGAAGGGTCGAGGGCTACACCTTC. Using reference TRBV2 and TRBJ1-2 for the parts outside the CDR3, the full variable domain is EPEVTQTPSHQVTQMGQEVILRCVPISNHLYFYWYRQILGQKVEFLVSFYNNEISEKSEIFDDQFSVERPDGSNFTLKIRSTKLEDSAMYFCASSESGTGRVEGYTFGSGTRLTVV.

This clonotype has ten or more counts. V usage is TRBV4-3 and J usage is TRBJ2-7; D gene unclear. This CDR3 is 14 amino acids long. Per the germline V gene, CDR1 is LGHNA and CDR2 is YSLEER. V was pared by 0 bases and J by 5 bases, with 11 bases between. This CDR3 reads CASSQEWGRDEQYF. The CDR3 bases are TGCGCCAGCAGCCAAGAGTGGGGTAGGGACGAGCAGTACTTC.

This clonotype showed up many times. The chain joins TRBV6-5 to TRBJ2-7, with no clear D. The CDR3 sequence is 14 residues long. Germline V CDR1 and CDR2: MNHEY, SVGAGI. V was shortened by 2 bases and J by 0 bases, with 8 bases between the two germline ends. The CDR3, as DNA: TGTGCCAGCAGTTACGATCGGCGCTCCTACGAGCAGTACTTC. It translates to CASSYDRRSYEQYF.

This clonotype has a single count. This sequence joins TRBV12-3 or TRBV12-4 and TRBJ1-1; 10 nucleotides agree with TRBD1. This CDR3 contains 15 residues. Unmatched junction bases numbered 9, after V lost 7 bases and J lost 4 bases. CDR3 loop: CASIEQTGGVTEAFF. DNA for the CDR3: TGTGCCAGCATCGAACAGACAGGGGGCGTCACTGAAGCTTTCTTT.

The genes are TRBV5-1 and TRBJ1-2; possibly TRBD1 for D (6 bases). The CDR3 contains 14 residues. Germline loops: CDR1 SGHRS, CDR2 YFSETQ. Trimming stripped 1 base from V and 4 bases from J, with 11 bases between. The CDR3 region has the DNA TGCGCCAGCAGCTTGAATGGACAGCTCTATGGCTACACCTTC. Encoded protein: CASSLNGQLYGYTF. The full variable domain, in which reference TRBV5-1 and TRBJ1-2 provide the parts outside the CDR3, is KAGVTQTPRYLIKTRGQQVTLSCSPISGHRSVSWYQQTPGQGLQFLFEYFSETQRNKGNFPGRFSGRQFSNSRSEMNVSTLELGDSALYLCASSLNGQLYGYTFGSGTRLTVV.

This clonotype was recorded a few times. The chain recombines TRBV10-2 with TRBJ2-5, with TRBD1 identical over 9 bases. The CDR3 totals 12 residues. The V segment lost 8 bases and the J segment 5 bases; nucleotides outside the gene matches: 3. Germline assignment: CDR1 WSHSY and CDR2 SAAADI. CDR3 sequence (DNA): TGCGCCAGCTTCGGGACAGGGGAGACCCAGTACTTC. Translated, it gives CASFGTGETQYF.

This clonotype was found many times. The V gene is TRBV5-6, the J gene TRBJ1-2, with TRBD1 as a possible D gene (6 bases). Trimming left V 1 base short and J 4 bases short, with 8 bases between. There are 13 residues in the CDR3. The germline CDR1 and CDR2 sequences are SGHDT and YYEEEE. CDR3 coding DNA: TGTGCCAGCAGCTTGACAGGGACCTATGGCTACACCTTC. The encoded protein is CASSLTGTYGYTF.

The chain combines TRBV12-3 or TRBV12-4 with TRBJ2-7, with TRBD1 matching 9 bases. The CDR3 consists of 15 residues. The junction had 11 bases not matched to a gene; V was cut back by 5 bases and J by 6 bases. The CDR3 is CASSQLGTGTGEQYF. In DNA, the CDR3 is TGTGCCAGCAGTCAACTCGGGACAGGGACCGGCGAGCAGTACTTC.

At least ten counts were recorded for this clonotype. The gene calls are TRBV12-3 or TRBV12-4 and TRBJ2-5; the D is unclear. Between the trimmed V and J ends, which lost 6 bases and 6 bases, there was a span of 8 bases. The CDR3 is made up of 11 amino acids. The CDR3 loop is CASSPEQTQYF. The CDR3 DNA is TGTGCCAGCAGCCCAGAACAGACCCAGTACTTC.

This clonotype was observed many times. The CDR3 here is CASRKTGGTFGNTIYF. In DNA, the CDR3 is TGTGCCAGCAGAAAAACAGGGGGTACGTTTGGAAACACCATATATTTT. V usage is TRBV9 and J usage is TRBJ1-3; TRBD1 matches at 8 bases. The germline gives CDR1 SGDLS, CDR2 YYNGEE. V trimming: 5 bases; J trimming: 3 bases; junction bases outside the gene matches: 10. The CDR3 totals 16 residues.

This clonotype was found many times. V and J are TRBV6-1 and TRBJ2-3; the D gene is possibly TRBD2 (5 bases). Germline assignment: CDR1 MNHNS and CDR2 SASEGT. Trimming shortened V by 7 bases and J by 2 bases, and 7 bases separated the two germline ends. The CDR3 covers 12 residues. In nucleotides, the CDR3 is TGTGCCAGCACCGGGGACACAGATACGCAGTATTTT. It yields the protein CASTGDTDTQYF.